Described below is a single T cell receptor beta chain sequence and its context. Clones were sequenced by immunoSEQ multiplex PCR, and TCRdb holds only the in-frame ones, with some missing. The sample has 50,000 to 75,000 clones; 86% are singletons. The data were obtained in a study of OX40 agonist ivuxolimab in advanced cancers. Germline V CDR1 and CDR2: MDHEN, SYDVKM. The CDR3 covers 14 residues. Losses at the gene ends were 6 bases for V and 4 bases for J; bases not matched to a gene: 8. Sequenced material: CD4+ or CD8+ T cells sorted from blood, taken in a trial of the OX40 agonist ivuxolimab. The sequence derives from an adult with an advanced solid tumor such as melanoma, head and neck, liver or kidney cancer. The rearrangement uses TRBV28 and TRBJ2-5; the match to TRBD1 covers 7 bases. The CDR3: CASSAGTASETQYF. CDR3 DNA sequence: TGTGCCAGCAGCGCCGGGACAGCGTCAGAGACCCAGTACTTC.